Sequencing of this TCR beta chain was carried out in a study of blood T cell repertoires in COVID-19. Study information: COVID-19 samples collected from the United States, Italy and Spain covered acute and convalescent phases.

V was trimmed by 0 bases and J by 0 bases, leaving 9 bases between them. The CDR3 has 15 amino acids. Germline V lookup: CDR1 SGHRS, CDR2 YFSETQ. The protocol was immunoSEQ multiplex PCR, while the TCRdb copy is restricted to in-frame clones and leaves out a portion. In the table there are a few hundred thousand clones, around 90% of which are singletons. The sequenced sample was PBMCs or T cells enriched from blood (not recorded which). This receptor was taken from a man aged 25 to 40 in a cohort exposed to, infected with or recovered from COVID-19 (not recorded which). The chain has TRBV5-1 and TRBJ1-1; D gene ambiguous. CDR3 sequence: CASSLDPGLNTEAFF. In DNA form, the CDR3 reads TGCGCCAGCAGCTTGGATCCAGGCCTGAACACTGAAGCTTTCTTT.